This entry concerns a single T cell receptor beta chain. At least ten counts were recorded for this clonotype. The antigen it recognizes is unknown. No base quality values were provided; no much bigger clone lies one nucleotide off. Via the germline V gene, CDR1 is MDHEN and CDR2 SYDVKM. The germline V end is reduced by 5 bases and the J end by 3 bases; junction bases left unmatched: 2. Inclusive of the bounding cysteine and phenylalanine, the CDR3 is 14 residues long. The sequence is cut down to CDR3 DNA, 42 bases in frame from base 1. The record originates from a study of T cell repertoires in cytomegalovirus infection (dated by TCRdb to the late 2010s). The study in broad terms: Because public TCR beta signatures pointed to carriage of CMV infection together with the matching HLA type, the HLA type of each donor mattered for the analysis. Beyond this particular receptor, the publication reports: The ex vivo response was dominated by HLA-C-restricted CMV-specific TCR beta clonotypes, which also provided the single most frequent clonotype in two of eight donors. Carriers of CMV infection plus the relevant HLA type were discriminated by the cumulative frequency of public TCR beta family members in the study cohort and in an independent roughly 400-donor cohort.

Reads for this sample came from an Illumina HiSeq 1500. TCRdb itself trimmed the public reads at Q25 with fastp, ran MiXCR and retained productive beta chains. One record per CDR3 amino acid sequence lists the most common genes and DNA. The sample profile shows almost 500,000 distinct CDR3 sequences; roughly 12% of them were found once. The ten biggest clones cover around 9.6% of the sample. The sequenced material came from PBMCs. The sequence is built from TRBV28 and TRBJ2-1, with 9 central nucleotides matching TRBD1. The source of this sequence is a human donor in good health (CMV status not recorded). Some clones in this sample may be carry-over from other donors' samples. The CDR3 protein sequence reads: CASSGTGLYNEQFF. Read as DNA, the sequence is TGTGCCAGCAGTGGGACAGGGCTCTACAATGAGCAGTTCTTC.